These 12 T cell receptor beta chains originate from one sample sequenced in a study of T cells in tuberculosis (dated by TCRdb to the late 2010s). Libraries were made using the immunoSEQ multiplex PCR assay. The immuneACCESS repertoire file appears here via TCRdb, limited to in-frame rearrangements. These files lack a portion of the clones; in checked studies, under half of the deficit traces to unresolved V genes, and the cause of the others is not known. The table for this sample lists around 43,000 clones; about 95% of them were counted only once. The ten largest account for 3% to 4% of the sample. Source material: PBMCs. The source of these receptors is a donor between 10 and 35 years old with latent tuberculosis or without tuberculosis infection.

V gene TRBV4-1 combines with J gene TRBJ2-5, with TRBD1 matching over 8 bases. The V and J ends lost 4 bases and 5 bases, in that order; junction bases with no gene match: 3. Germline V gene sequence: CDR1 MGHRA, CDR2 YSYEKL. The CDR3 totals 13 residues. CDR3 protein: CASSRTGLETQYF. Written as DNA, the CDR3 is TGCGCCAGCAGCCGGACAGGGTTGGAGACCCAGTACTTC.

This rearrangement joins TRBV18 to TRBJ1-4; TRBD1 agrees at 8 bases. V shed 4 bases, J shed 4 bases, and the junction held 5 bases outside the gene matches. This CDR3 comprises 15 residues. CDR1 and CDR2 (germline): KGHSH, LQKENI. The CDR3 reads CASSRGTGDNEKLFF. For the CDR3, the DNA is TGTGCCAGCTCACGCGGGACAGGAGATAATGAAAAACTGTTTTTT.

Here the CDR3 DNA reads TGTGCCATCAGTGATCGACAGAAACCCTACGAGCAGTACTTC. This translates into CAISDRQKPYEQYF. This chain connects TRBV10-3 to TRBJ2-7; possibly TRBD1 for D (5 bases). The V and J ends lost 3 bases and 2 bases respectively, with 11 bases between them. The germline gives CDR1 ENHRY, CDR2 SYGVKD. This CDR3 is built from 14 residues.

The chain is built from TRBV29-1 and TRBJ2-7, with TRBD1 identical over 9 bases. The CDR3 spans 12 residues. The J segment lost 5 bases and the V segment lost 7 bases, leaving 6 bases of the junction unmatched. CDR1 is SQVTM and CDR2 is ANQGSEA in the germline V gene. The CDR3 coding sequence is TGCAGCGCCCGGACAGGGGTCCACGAGCAGTACTTC. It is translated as CSARTGVHEQYF.

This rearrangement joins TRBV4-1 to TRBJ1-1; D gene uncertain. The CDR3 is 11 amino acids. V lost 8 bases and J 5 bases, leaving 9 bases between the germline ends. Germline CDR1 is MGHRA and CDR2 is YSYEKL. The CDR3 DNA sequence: TGCGCCAGCTCTAGTGGGACTGAAGCTTTCTTT. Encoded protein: CASSSGTEAFF.

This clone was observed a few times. The CDR3 sequence is CASSSLTATNEKLFF. CDR3 bases: TGCGCCAGCAGCTCCCTCACTGCAACTAATGAAAAACTGTTTTTT. The rearrangement joins TRBV5-1 to TRBJ1-4; D not certain. Germline lookup yields CDR1 SGHRS and CDR2 YFSETQ. This CDR3 spans 15 amino acids. V was clipped by 3 bases and J by 0 bases, with 9 bases between them.

The CDR3 region has the DNA TGTGCCTGGAACCATCTGACAGGGATGAACACTGAAGCTTTCTTT. Translating gives CAWNHLTGMNTEAFF. The rearrangement uses TRBV30 and TRBJ1-1, with 7 bases aligning to TRBD1. Germline CDR1 and CDR2: GTSNPN and SVGIG (reference sequence). Trimming removed 4 bases from V and 0 bases from J; junction bases left unmatched: 8. This CDR3 comprises 15 residues.

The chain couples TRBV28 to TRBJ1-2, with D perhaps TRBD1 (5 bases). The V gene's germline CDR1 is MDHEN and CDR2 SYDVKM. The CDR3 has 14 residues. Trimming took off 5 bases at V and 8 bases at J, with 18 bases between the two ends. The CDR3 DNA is TGTGCCAGCAGTCAACTCTCCGGGGGTAAGGGCTACACCTTC. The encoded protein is CASSQLSGGKGYTF.

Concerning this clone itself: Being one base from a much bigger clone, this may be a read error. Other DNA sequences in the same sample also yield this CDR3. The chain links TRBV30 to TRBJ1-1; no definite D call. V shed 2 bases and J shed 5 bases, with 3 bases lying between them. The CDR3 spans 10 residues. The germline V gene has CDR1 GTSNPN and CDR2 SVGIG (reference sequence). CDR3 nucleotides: TGTGCCTGGAGTCTAACTGAAGCTTTCTTT. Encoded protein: CAWSLTEAFF.

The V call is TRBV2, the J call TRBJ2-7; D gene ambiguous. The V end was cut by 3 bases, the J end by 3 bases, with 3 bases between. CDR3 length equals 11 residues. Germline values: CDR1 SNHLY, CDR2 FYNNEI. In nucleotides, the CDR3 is TGTGCCAGCAGTGACCACTACGAGCAGTACTTC. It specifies CASSDHYEQYF.

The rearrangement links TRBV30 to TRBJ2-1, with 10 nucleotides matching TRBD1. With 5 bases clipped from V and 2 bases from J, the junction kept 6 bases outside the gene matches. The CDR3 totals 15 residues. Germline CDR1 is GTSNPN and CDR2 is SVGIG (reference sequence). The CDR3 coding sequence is TGTGCCTGGTCCTCCGGGACAGGGGCCTACAATGAGCAGTTCTTC. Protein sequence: CAWSSGTGAYNEQFF. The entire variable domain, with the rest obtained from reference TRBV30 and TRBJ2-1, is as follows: SQTIHQWPATLVQPVGSPLSLECTVEGTSNPNLYWYRQAAGRGLQLLFYSVGIGQISSEVPQNLSASRPQDRQFILSSKKLLLSDSGFYLCAWSSGTGAYNEQFFGPGTRLTVL.

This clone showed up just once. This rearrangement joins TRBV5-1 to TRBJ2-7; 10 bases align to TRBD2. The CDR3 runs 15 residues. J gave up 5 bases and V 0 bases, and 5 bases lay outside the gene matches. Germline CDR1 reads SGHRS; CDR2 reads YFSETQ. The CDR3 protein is CASSLELAGGNEQYF. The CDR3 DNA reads TGCGCCAGCAGCTTGGAGTTAGCGGGGGGCAACGAGCAGTACTTC.